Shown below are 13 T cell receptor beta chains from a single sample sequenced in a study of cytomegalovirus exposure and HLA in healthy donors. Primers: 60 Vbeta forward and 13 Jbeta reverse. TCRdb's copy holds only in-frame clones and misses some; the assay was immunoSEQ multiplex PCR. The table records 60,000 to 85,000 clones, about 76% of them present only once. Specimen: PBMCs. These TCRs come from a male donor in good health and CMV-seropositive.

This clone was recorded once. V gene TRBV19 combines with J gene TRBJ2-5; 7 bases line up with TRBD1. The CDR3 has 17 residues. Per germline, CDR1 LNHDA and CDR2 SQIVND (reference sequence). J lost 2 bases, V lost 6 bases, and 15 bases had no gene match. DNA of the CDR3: TGTGCCAGTAGCATCACCTGGGGCAGGGGGAAACAAGAGACCCAGTACTTC. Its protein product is CASSITWGRGKQETQYF.

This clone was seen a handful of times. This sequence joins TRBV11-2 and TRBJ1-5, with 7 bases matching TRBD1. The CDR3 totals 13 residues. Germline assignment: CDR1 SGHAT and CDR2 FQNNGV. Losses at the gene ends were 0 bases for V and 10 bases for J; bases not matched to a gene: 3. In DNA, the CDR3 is TGTGCCAGCAGCTTAGACAACAGGGGTCCCCAGCATTTT. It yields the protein CASSLDNRGPQHF.

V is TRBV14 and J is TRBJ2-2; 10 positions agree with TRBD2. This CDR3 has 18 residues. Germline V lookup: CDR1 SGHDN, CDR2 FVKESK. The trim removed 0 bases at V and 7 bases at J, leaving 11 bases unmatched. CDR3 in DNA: TGTGCCAGCAGCCAAGATTATCTGCGGCTAGCGGGAGTCGGGGAGCTGTTTTTT. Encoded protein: CASSQDYLRLAGVGELFF. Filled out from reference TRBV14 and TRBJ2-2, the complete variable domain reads EAGVTQFPSHSVIEKGQTVTLRCDPISGHDNLYWYRRVMGKEIKFLLHFVKESKQDESGMPNNRFLAERTGGTYSTLKVQPAELEDSGVYFCASSQDYLRLAGVGELFFGEGSRLTVL.

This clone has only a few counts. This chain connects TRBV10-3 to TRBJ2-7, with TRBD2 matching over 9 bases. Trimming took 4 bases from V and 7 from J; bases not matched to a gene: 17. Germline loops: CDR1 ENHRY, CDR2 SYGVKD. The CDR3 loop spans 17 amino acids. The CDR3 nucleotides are TGTGCCATCAGTGGTCCTAGCGGGACAAATTTCCTGGGTGAGCAGTACTTC. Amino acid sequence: CAISGPSGTNFLGEQYF.

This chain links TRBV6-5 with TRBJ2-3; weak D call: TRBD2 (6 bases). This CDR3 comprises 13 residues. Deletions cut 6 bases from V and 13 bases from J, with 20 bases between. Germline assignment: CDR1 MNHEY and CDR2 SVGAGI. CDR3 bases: TGTGCCAGCAGACCCGGGACGGGGAGGTTGGAGTATTTT. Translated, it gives CASRPGTGRLEYF.

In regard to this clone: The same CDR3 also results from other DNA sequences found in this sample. The CDR3 reads CASSMSLARRNEQFF. CDR3 coding DNA: TGTGCCAGTAGCATGTCTCTAGCGAGAAGGAATGAGCAGTTCTTC. The rearrangement links TRBV19 to TRBJ2-1; D possibly corresponds to TRBD2 (6 bases). V was pared by 6 bases and J by 7 bases, with 19 bases between. CDR1 and CDR2 from the germline V gene are LNHDA and SQIVND (reference sequence). This CDR3 spans 15 amino acids.

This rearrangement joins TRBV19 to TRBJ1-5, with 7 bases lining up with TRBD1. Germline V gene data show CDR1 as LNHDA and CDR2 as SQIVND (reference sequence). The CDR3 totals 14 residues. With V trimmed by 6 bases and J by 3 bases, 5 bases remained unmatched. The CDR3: CASSATGINQPQHF. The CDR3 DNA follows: TGTGCCAGTAGCGCGACAGGGATCAATCAGCCCCAGCATTTT.

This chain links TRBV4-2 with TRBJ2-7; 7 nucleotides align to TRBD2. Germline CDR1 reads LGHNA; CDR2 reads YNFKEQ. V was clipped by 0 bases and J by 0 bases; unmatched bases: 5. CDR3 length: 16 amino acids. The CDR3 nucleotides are TGTGCCAGCAGCCAAGAAACCCGGGACTACTCCTACGAGCAGTACTTC. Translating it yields CASSQETRDYSYEQYF.

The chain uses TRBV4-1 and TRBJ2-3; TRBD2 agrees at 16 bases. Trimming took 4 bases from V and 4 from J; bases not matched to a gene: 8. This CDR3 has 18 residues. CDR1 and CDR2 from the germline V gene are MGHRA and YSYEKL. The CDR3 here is CASSRTGTSGGAADTQYF. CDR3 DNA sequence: TGCGCCAGCAGCCGAACCGGGACTAGCGGGGGGGCTGCAGATACGCAGTATTTT.

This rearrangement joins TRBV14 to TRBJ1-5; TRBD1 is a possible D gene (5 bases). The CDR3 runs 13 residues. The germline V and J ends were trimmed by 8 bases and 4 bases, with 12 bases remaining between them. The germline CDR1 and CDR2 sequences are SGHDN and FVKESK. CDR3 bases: TGTGCCAGCGCGGGGGGGACGAATCAGCCCCAGCATTTT. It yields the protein CASAGGTNQPQHF.

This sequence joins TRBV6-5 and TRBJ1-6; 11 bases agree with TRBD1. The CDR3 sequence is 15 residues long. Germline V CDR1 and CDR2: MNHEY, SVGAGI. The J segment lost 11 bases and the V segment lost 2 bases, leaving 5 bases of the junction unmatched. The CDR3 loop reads CASSYIGTGGPPLHF. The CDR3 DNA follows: TGTGCCAGCAGTTACATCGGGACAGGGGGACCACCCCTCCACTTT.

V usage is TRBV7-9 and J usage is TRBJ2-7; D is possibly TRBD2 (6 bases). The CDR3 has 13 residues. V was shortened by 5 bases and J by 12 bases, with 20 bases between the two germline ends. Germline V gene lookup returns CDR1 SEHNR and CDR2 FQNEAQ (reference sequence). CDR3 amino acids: CASSPMIAAGWYF. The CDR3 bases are TGTGCCAGCAGCCCAATGATTGCAGCGGGCTGGTACTTC.

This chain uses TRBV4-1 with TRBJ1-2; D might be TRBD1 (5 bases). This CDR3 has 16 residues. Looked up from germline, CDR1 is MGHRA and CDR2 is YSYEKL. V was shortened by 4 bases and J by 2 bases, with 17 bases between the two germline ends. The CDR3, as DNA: TGCGCCAGCAGCCGACTCCTCGGGGGGGGGAACTATGGCTACACCTTC. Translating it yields CASSRLLGGGNYGYTF.